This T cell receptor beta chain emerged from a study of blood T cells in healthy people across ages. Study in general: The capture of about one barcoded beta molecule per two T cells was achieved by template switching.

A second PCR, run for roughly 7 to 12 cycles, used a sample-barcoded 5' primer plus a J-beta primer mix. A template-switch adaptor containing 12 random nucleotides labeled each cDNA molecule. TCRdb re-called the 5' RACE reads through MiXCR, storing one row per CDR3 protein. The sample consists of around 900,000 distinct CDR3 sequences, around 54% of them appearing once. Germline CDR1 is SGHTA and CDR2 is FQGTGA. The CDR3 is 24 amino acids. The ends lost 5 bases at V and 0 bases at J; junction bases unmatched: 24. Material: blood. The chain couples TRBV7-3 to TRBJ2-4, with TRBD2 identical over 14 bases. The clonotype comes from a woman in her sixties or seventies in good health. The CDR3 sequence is CASSLRTQGLAGVWFAVAKNIQYF. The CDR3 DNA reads TGTGCCAGCAGCCTAAGGACGCAGGGACTAGCGGGAGTCTGGTTCGCGGTAGCCAAAAACATTCAGTACTTC.